This T cell receptor (beta chain) was retrieved from a study of PD-1 blockade in classical Hodgkin lymphoma. Study-wide findings and caveats: Baseline diversity in complete responders resembled that of newly diagnosed patients. Why repertoires differed is undefined; disease activity or prior therapy possibly contributed.

Concerning this clone itself: Its target is unknown.

Assay used: immunoSEQ multiplex PCR; TCRdb lists only in-frame clones, some missing. The profile shows approximately 4,000 clones, about 70% of them singletons. Deletions cut 0 bases from V and 8 bases from J, with 16 bases between. The germline V gene has CDR1 LGHNA and CDR2 YSLEER. This CDR3 is 15 amino acids long. This sample's time point: cycle 4 day 1 (C4D1), after more than 5 weeks of nivolumab. Every patient relapsed after autologous stem cell transplantation, and brentuximab vedotin exposure varied. After PBMCs were thawed, their CD8+ T cells were isolated by magnetic negative selection. The receptor was isolated from a human donor with classical Hodgkin lymphoma. The sequences come from CD8+ T cells from blood, collected before the fourth cycle of nivolumab. The chain recombines TRBV4-3 with TRBJ1-2; D is uncertain. The CDR3 nucleotides read TGCGCCAGCAGCCAAGATAGGGAAGGCTTGAGGGGCTACACCTTC. This translates into CASSQDREGLRGYTF.